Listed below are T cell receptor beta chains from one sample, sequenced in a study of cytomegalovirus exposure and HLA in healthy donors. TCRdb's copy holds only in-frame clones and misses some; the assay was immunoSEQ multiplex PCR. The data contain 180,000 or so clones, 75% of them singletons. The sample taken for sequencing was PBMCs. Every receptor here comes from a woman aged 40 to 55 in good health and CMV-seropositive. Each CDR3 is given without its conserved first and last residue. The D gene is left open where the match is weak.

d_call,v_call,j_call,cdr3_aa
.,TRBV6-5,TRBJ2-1,ASSYSRGGSYNEQF
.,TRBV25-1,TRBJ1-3,ASKGGFSGNTIY
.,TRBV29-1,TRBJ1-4,SVEEEPGGKLF
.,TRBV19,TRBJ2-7,ASSKDGAVYEQY
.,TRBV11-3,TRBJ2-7,ASSRSQGYEQY
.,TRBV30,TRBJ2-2,AWNRDLVVELF
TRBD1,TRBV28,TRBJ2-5,STSEGRDRVRETQY
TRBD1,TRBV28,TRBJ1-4,ASSHLGTGEVKLF
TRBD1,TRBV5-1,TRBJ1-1,ASSWTGQMNTEAF
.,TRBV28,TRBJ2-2,ASSFSGELF
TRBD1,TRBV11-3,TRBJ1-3,ASSLHPGGGNTIY
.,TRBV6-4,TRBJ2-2,ASRQGTSTGELF
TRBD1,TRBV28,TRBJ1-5,ASSLSSDRALSNQPQH
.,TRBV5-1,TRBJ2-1,ASSLDSYYEQF
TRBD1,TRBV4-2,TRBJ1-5,ASSQGDREGFQPQH
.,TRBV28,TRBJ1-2,ASSAQANYGYT
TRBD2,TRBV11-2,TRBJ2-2,ASSLRASGSVGELF
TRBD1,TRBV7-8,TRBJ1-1,ASSFRTGNTEAF
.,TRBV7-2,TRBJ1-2,ASSSGIGYGYT
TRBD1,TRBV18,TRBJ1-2,ASSLSRGTNYGYT
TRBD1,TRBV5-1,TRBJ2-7,ASSTGTGQGPEQY